This TCR beta chain is from a study of blood T cell repertoires in COVID-19. About the study: Whether acute or convalescent, the COVID-19 samples came from the United States, Italy and Spain. T cells, B-cell-depleted T cells, or PBMCs provided the cDNA or gDNA that served as material.

This clone was picked up one time. There are 16 residues in the CDR3. CDR1 is KGHSH and CDR2 is LQKENI in the germline V gene. V was clipped by 0 bases and J by 4 bases, with 15 bases between them. Original handling: Using reference gene primer amplification, nucleated cell counts were estimated. Sequencing used immunoSEQ multiplex PCR; TCRdb keeps in-frame clones, though not all of them. V and J calls and clone size are those listed in that table; D and trimming were worked out from the DNA. The sample records about 200,000 clones, around 84% being singletons. The sequence was collected from a man aged 50 to 59 with acute or convalescent COVID-19. Material for sequencing was peripheral blood. The gene calls are TRBV18 and TRBJ1-1; D ambiguous. CDR3 sequence reads: CASSPPIVGVGTEAFF. CDR3 DNA sequence: TGTGCCAGCTCACCACCGATTGTCGGGGTGGGCACTGAAGCTTTCTTT.